The rows below give T cell receptor beta chains drawn from one sample of a study of T-cell reconstitution after alpha-beta-depleted transplantation in children. MiXCR, applied by TCRdb to the PCR reads, yields one record per CDR3 protein. Among about 160,000 distinct CDR3 sequences listed, approximately 12% were seen once. Sequences were derived from PBMCs, sampled before TCRalphabeta/CD19-depleted stem cell transplant. These receptors all stem from a boy aged 2 to 9 with acute myeloid leukemia, due to receive a stem cell transplant. Each CDR3 is given with its conserved first and last residue. Fields, in order: V gene, J gene, CDR3 protein.

>TRBV7-9|TRBJ2-7
CASSPRVAPYEQYF
>TRBV3-1|TRBJ2-1
CASSHDAVSSYNEQFF
>TRBV5-1|TRBJ2-2
CASSLSGPPSAGELFF
>TRBV9|TRBJ2-1
CASSVSGGSQHNEQFF
>TRBV6-5|TRBJ2-1
CASSSLAPSSYNEQFF
>TRBV5-1|TRBJ2-2
CASSLGLAGITGELFF
>TRBV2|TRBJ2-1
CASSARSGSHNEQFF
>TRBV2|TRBJ2-1
CASSTSGREYNEQFF
>TRBV3-1|TRBJ2-1
CASSCGLAGSVFNEQFF
>TRBV12-3/TRBV12-4|TRBJ1-3
CASSGGRISGNTIYF
>TRBV20-1|TRBJ2-5
CSGGTSGETQYF
>TRBV5-1|TRBJ2-3
CASSLGLPTDTQYF
>TRBV20-1|TRBJ2-5
CSAPGQSKETQYF
>TRBV3-1|TRBJ1-1
CASSPSDREGTEAFF
>TRBV20-1|TRBJ1-1
CSARFPGQKIYEAFF
>TRBV28|TRBJ2-2
CASSLWGGAGELFF
>TRBV20-1|TRBJ2-7
CSASWTGDEQYF
>TRBV6-1|TRBJ1-2
CASRGQEPPNYGYTF
>TRBV29-1|TRBJ2-4
CSVVVLAKNIQYF
>TRBV19|TRBJ1-2
CASSRTANYGYTF
>TRBV28|TRBJ2-7
CASSLPLTLEAYEQYF
>TRBV29-1|TRBJ2-5
CSVDFGQRYQETQYF
>TRBV6-1|TRBJ2-3
CASSQLQGADTQYF
>TRBV6-1|TRBJ1-1
CASSGEGMNTEAFF
>TRBV5-1|TRBJ1-1
CASSLGMENTEAFF
>TRBV7-9|TRBJ2-5
CASSSYRELETQYF
>TRBV6-7|TRBJ2-2
CASSSRDTGSGLNTGELFF
>TRBV7-2|TRBJ2-1
CASSLVGVSSYNEQFF
>TRBV6-2/TRBV6-3|TRBJ2-3
CASSWTTSGGPRRFTDTQYF
>TRBV29-1|TRBJ2-1
CSVELAASSYNEQFF
>TRBV3-1|TRBJ2-3
CASSQSLRDGFTDTQYF